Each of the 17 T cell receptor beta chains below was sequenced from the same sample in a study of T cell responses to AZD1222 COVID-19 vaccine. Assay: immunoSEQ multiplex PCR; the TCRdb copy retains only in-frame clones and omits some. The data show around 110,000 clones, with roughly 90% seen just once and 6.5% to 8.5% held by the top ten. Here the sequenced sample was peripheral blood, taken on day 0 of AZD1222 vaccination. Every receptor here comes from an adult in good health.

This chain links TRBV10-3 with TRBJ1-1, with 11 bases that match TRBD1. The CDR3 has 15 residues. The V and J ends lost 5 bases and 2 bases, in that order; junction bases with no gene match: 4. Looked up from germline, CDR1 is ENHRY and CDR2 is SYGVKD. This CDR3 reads CAISPGQGGNTEAFF. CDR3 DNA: TGTGCCATCAGTCCGGGACAGGGGGGAAACACTGAAGCTTTCTTT.

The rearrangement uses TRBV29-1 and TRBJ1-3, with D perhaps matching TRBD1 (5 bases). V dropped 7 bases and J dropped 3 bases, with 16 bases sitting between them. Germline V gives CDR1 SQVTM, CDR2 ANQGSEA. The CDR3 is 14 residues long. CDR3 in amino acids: CSGMGGKLGNTIYF. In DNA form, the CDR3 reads TGCAGCGGTATGGGGGGAAAACTTGGAAACACCATATATTTT.

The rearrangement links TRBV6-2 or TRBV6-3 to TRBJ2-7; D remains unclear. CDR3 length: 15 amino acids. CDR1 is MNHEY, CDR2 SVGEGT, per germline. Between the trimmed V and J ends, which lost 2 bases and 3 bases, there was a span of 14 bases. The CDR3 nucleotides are TGTGCCAGCAGTTACGAGGCTACAGTGGACTACGAGCAGTACTTC. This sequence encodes CASSYEATVDYEQYF.

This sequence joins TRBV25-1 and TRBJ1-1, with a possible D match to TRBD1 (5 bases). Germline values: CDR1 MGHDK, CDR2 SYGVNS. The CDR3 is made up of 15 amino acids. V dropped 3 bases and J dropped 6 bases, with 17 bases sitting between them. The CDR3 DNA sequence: TGTGCCAGCAGTGACGTGGCAGGGAAGCTTTCTGAAGCTTTCTTT. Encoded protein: CASSDVAGKLSEAFF.

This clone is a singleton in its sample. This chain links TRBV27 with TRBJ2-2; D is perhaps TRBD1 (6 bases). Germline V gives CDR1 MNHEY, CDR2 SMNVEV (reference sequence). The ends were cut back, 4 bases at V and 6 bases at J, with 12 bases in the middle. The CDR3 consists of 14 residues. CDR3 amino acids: CASSSSQGPGELFF. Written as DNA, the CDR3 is TGTGCCAGCAGTTCCAGCCAGGGGCCCGGGGAGCTGTTTTTT.

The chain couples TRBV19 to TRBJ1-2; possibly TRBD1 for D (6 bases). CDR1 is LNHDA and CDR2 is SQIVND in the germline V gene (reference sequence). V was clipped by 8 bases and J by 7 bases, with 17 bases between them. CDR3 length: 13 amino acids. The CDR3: CASDDRRLTGYTF. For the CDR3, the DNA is TGTGCCAGTGATGACAGGCGGCTCACTGGCTACACCTTC.

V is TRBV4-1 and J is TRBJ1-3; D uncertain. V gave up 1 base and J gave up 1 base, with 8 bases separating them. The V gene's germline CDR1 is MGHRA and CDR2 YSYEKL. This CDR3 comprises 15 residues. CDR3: CASSQGSGSGNTIYF. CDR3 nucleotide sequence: TGCGCCAGCAGCCAAGGATCGGGGTCTGGAAACACCATATATTTT.

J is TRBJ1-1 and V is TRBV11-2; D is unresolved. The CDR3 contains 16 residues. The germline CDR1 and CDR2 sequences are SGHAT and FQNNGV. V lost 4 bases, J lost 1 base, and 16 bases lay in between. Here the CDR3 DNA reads TGTGCCAGCAGCTCGTGGCGCGGTCTCGGGAACACTGAAGCTTTCTTT. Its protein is CASSSWRGLGNTEAFF.

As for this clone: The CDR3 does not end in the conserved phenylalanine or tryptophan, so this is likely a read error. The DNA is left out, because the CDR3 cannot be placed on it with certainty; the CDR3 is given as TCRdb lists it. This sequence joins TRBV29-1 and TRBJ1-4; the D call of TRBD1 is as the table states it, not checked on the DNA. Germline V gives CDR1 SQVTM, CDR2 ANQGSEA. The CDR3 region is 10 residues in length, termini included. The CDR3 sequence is CSVAVLQGRY.

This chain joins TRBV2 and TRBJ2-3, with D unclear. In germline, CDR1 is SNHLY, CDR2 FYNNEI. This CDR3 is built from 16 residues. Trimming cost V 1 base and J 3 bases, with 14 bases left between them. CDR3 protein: CASSEGAHGTTDTQYF. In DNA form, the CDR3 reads TGTGCCAGCAGTGAAGGGGCTCATGGAACAACAGATACGCAGTATTTT.

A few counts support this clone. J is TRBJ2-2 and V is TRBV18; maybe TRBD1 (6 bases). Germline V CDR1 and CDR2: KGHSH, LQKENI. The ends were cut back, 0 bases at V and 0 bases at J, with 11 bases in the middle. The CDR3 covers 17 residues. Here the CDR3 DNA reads TGTGCCAGCTCACCACCGCGGCAGGGGTCGAACACCGGGGAGCTGTTTTTT. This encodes CASSPPRQGSNTGELFF.

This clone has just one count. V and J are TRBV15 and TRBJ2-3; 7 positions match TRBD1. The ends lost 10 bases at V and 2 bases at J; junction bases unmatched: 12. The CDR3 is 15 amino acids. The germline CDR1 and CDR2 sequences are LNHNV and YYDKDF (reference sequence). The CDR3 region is CASKGTVAATDTQYF. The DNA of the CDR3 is TGTGCCAGTAAAGGGACAGTAGCTGCCACAGATACGCAGTATTTT.

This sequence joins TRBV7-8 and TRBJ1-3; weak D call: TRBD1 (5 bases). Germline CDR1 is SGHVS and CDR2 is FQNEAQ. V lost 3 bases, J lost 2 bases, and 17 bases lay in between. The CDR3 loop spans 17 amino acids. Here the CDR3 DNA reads TGTGCCAGCAGCTTCTTCCAGGACGGGGGTGCTGGAAACACCATATATTTT. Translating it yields CASSFFQDGGAGNTIYF.

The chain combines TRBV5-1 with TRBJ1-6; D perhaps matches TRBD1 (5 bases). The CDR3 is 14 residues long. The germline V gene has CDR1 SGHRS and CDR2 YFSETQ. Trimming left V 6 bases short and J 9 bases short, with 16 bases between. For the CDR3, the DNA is TGCGCCAGCAAGGGGCAAGGGGATATTTCACCCCTCCACTTT. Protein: CASKGQGDISPLHF.

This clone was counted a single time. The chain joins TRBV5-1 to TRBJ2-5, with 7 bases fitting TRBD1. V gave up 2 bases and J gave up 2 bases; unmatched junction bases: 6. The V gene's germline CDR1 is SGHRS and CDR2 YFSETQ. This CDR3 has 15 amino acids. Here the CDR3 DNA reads TGCGCCAGCAGCTTCCAGGACAGGATTCAAGAGACCCAGTACTTC. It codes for CASSFQDRIQETQYF.

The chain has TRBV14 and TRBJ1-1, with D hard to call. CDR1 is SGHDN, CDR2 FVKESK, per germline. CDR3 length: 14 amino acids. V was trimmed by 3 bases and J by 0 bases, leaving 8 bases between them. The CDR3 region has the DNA TGTGCCAGCAGCCAGCTGGGCATGAACACTGAAGCTTTCTTT. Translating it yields CASSQLGMNTEAFF.

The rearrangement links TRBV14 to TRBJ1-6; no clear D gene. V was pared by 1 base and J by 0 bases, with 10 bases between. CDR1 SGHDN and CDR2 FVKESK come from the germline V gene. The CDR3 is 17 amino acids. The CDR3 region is CASSQVKGSSYNSPLHF. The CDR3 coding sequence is TGTGCCAGCAGCCAAGTGAAAGGGAGCTCCTATAATTCACCCCTCCACTTT.